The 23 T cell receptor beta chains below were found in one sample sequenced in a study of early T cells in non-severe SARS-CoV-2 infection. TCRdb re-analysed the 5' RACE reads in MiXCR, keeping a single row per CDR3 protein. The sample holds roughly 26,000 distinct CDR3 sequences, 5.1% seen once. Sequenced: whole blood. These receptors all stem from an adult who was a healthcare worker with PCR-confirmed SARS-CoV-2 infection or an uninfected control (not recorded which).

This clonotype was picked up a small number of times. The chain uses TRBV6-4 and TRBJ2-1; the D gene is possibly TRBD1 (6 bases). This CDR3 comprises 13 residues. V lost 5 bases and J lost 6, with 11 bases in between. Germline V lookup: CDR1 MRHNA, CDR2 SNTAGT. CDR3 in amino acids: CASSTGFRNEQFF. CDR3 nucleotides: TGTGCCAGCAGTACAGGGTTTCGCAATGAGCAGTTCTTC.

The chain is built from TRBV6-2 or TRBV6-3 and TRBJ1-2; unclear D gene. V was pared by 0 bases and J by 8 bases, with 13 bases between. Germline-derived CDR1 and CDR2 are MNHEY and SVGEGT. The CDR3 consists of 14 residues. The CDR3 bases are TGTGCCAGCAGTTACTCAGTTTCGGGGAACGGCTACACCTTC. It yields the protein CASSYSVSGNGYTF.

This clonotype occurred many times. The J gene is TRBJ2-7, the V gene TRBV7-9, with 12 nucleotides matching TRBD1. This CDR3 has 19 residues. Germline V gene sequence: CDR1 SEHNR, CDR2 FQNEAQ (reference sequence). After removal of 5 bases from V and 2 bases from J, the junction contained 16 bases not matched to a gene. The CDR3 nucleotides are TGTGCCAGCAGCGGGCCCGGGACAGGGGGCGTTAAGTCTACCTACGAGCAGTACTTC. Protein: CASSGPGTGGVKSTYEQYF.

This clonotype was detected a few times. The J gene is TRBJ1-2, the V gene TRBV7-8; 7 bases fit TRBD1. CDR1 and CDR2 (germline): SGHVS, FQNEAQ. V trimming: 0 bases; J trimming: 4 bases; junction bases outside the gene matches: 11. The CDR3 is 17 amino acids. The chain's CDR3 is CASSLALLGQESYGYTF. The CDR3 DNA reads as TGTGCCAGCAGCTTAGCGCTCCTAGGACAGGAGTCCTATGGCTACACCTTC. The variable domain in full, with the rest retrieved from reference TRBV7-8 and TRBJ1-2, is GAGVSQSPRYKVAKRGQDVALRCDPISGHVSLFWYQQALGQGPEFLTYFQNEAQLDKSGLPSDRFFAERPEGSVSTLKIQRTQQEDSAVYLCASSLALLGQESYGYTFGSGTRLTVV.

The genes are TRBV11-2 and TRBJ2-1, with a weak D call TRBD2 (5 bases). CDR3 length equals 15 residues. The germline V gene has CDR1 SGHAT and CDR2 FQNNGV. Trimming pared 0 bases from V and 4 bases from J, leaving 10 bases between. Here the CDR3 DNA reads TGTGCCAGCAGCTTAGATCGTGGGGAGTACAATGAGCAGTTCTTC. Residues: CASSLDRGEYNEQFF.

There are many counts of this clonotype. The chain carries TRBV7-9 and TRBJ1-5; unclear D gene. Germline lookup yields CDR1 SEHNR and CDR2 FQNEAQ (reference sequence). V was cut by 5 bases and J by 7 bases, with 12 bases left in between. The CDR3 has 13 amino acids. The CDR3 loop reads CASSHRREQPQHF. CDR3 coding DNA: TGTGCCAGCAGCCATCGAAGAGAACAGCCCCAGCATTTT.

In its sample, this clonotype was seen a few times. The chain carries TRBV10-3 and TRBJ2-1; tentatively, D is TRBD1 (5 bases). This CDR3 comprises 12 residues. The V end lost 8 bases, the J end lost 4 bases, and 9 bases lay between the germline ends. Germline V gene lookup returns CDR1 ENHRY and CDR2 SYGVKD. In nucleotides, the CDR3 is TGTGCCATCGGGCAGGGATACAATGAGCAGTTCTTC. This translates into CAIGQGYNEQFF.

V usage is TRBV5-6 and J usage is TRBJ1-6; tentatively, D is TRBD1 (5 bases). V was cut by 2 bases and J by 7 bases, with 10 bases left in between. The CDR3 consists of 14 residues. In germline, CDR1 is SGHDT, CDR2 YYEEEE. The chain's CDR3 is CASSFRAVNSPLHF. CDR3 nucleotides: TGTGCCAGCAGCTTCAGGGCCGTGAATTCACCCCTCCACTTT.

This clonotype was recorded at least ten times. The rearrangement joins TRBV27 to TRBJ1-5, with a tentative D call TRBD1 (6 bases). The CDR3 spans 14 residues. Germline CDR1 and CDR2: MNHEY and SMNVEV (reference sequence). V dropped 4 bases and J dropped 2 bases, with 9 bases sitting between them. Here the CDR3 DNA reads TGTGCCAGCAGTTCACAGGGAGGCAATCAGCCCCAGCATTTT. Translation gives CASSSQGGNQPQHF.

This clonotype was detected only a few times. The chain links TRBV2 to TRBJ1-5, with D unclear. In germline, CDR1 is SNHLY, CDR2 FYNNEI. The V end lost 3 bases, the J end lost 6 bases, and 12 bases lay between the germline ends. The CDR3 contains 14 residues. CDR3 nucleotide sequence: TGTGCCAGCAGTGATCCCGGAGGAGGTCAGCCCCAGCATTTT. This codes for CASSDPGGGQPQHF.

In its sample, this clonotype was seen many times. The CDR3 bases are TGTGCCAGCAGTCCGAACGGAGGCACAGATACGCAGTATTTT. Translated, it gives CASSPNGGTDTQYF. J is TRBJ2-3 and V is TRBV6-5, with D unclear. Germline assignment: CDR1 MNHEY and CDR2 SVGAGI. This CDR3 has 14 amino acids. Trimming removed 5 bases from V and 1 base from J, with 10 bases in between.

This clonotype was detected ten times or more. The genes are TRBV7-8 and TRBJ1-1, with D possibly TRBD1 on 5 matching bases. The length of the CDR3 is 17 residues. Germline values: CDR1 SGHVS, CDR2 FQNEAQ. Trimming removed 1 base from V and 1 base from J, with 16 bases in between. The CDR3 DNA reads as TGTGCCAGCAGCTTAGTGGGTCGTGGGACTCGGAACACTGAAGCTTTCTTT. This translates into CASSLVGRGTRNTEAFF.

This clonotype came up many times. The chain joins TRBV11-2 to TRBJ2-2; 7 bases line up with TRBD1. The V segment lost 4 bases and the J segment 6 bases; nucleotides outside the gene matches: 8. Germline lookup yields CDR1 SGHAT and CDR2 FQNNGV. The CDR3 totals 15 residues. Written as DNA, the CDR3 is TGTGCCAGCAGCTCCTCGTACAGGGGCTCCGGGGAGCTGTTTTTT. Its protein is CASSSSYRGSGELFF.

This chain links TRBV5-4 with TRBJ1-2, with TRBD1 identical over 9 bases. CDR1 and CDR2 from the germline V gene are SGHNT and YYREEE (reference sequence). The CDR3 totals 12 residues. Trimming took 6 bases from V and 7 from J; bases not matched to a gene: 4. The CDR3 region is CASNRGLGGYTF. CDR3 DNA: TGTGCCAGCAACAGGGGGCTTGGTGGCTACACCTTC. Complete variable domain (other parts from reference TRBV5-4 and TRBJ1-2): ETGVTQSPTHLIKTRGQQVTLRCSSQSGHNTVSWYQQALGQGPQFIFQYYREEENGRGNFPPRFSGLQFPNYSSELNVNALELDDSALYLCASNRGLGGYTFGSGTRLTVV.

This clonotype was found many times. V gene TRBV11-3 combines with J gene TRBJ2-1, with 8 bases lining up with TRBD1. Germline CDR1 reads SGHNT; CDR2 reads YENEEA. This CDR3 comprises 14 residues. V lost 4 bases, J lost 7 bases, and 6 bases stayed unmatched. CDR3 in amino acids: CASSSRTGQNEQFF. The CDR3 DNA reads TGTGCCAGCAGCTCCCGGACAGGGCAGAATGAGCAGTTCTTC.

The CDR3 loop is CASSLDRYPNYGYTF. The CDR3, as DNA: TGTGCCAGCAGCTTAGACAGATACCCTAACTATGGCTACACCTTC. The chain combines TRBV7-2 with TRBJ1-2; D is unresolved. Per the germline V gene, CDR1 is SGHTA and CDR2 is FQGNSA. The V end was cut by 1 base, the J end by 0 bases, with 9 bases between. This CDR3 is 15 amino acids long.

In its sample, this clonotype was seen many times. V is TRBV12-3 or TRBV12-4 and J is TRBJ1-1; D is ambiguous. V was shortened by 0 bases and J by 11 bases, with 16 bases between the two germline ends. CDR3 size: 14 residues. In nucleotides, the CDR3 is TGTGCCAGCAGTTTAGCGTTCCCAGCTGTAGGCGCTTTCTTT. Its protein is CASSLAFPAVGAFF.

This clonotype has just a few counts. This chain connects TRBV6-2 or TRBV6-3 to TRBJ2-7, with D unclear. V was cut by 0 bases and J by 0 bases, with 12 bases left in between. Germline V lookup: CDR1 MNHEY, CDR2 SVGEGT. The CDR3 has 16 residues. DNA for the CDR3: TGTGCCAGCAGTTACTCGAGGCAGGCGAGCTCCTACGAGCAGTACTTC. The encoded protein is CASSYSRQASSYEQYF.

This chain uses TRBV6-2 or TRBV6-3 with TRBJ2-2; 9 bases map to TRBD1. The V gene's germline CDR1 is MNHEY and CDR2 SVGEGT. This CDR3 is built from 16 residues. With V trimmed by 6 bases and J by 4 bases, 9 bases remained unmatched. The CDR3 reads CASRDPGTGTTGELFF. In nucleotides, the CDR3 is TGTGCCAGCAGAGACCCCGGGACAGGGACCACCGGGGAGCTGTTTTTT.

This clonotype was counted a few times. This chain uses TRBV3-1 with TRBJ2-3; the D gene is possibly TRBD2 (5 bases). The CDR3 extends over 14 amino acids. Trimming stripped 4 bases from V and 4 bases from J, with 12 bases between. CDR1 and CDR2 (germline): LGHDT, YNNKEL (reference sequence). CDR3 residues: CASSPGSNPDTQYF. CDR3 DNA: TGTGCCAGCAGCCCGGGATCTAACCCAGATACGCAGTATTTT.

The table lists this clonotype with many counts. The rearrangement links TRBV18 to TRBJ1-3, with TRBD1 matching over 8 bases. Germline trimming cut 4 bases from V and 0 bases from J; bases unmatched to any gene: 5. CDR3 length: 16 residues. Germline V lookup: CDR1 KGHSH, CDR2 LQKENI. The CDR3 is CASSLSGTGSGNTIYF. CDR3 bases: TGTGCCAGCTCACTCTCCGGGACAGGCTCTGGAAACACCATATATTTT.

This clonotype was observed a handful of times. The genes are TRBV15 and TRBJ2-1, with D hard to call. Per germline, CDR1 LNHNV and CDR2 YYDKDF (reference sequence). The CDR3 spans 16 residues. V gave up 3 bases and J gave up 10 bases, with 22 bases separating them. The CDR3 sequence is CATSRLQSGPQGEQFF. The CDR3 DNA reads TGTGCCACCAGCAGGCTCCAATCCGGGCCTCAAGGAGAGCAGTTCTTC. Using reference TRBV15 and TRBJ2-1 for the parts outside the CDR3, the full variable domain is DAMVIQNPRYQVTQFGKPVTLSCSQTLNHNVMYWYQQKSSQAPKLLFHYYDKDFNNEADTPDNFQSRRPNTSFCFLDIRSPGLGDTAMYLCATSRLQSGPQGEQFFGPGTRLTVL.

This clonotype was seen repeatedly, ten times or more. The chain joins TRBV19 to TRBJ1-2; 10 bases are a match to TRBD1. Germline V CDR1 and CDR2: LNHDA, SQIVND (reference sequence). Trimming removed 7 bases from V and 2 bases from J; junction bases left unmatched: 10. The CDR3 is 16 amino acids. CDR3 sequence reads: CASTSRTGQGNYGYTF. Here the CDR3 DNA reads TGTGCCAGTACCTCGAGAACGGGACAGGGGAACTATGGCTACACCTTC. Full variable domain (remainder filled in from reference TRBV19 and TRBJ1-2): DGGITQSPKYLFRKEGQNVTLSCEQNLNHDAMYWYRQDPGQGLRLIYYSQIVNDFQKGDIAEGYSVSREKKESFPLTVTSAQKNPTAFYLCASTSRTGQGNYGYTFGSGTRLTVV.